The rows below give T cell receptor beta chains drawn from one sample of a study of cytomegalovirus exposure and HLA in healthy donors. Assay used: immunoSEQ multiplex PCR; TCRdb lists only in-frame clones, some missing. Of about 240,000 clones in the sample, around 81% were seen once. Sample: PBMCs. These receptors originate from a woman aged 55-70 years in good health and CMV-seropositive. CDR3s include the opening cysteine and the closing phenylalanine or tryptophan. The order of the fields is V gene, J gene, CDR3 protein.

>TRBV6-6|TRBJ1-5
CASSLSQGNQPQHF
>TRBV2|TRBJ2-1
CASIASGAPNEQFF
>TRBV7-6|TRBJ1-1
CASSLHAQGMNTEAFF
>TRBV19|TRBJ2-7
CASSPGLGYEQYF
>TRBV7-3|TRBJ2-3
CASSLLAGITDTQYF
>TRBV6-5|TRBJ2-7
CASSYSTSGRGYEQYF
>TRBV6-1|TRBJ2-2
CAGGTYTTGELFF
>TRBV13|TRBJ2-5
CASSQGETQYF
>TRBV10-3|TRBJ1-1
CAISESIRFTEAFF
>TRBV5-1|TRBJ2-3
CASSLWRATDTQYF
>TRBV11-1|TRBJ2-1
CASSSRLAGANEQFF
>TRBV28|TRBJ1-6
CASSRMSSNSPLHF
>TRBV6-4|TRBJ2-1
CASSPSWTSGRGGSYNEQFF
>TRBV28|TRBJ1-4
CASSLSLSEKLFF
>TRBV11-2|TRBJ2-1
CASSLAQNPYNEQFF
>TRBV5-4|TRBJ1-6
CASSFSRGQGNSPLHF
>TRBV7-9|TRBJ2-7
CASSYRSDRVGEQYF
>TRBV18|TRBJ2-2
CASSPPTGQGTTGELFF
>TRBV10-3|TRBJ1-3
CAISRENTIYF
>TRBV19|TRBJ1-1
CASSSLGQGGVTEAFF
>TRBV5-5|TRBJ2-3
CASSMVTGGDTQYF
>TRBV15|TRBJ1-3
CATSPLRGSGNTIYF
>TRBV30|TRBJ2-1
CAWSGGSIYNEQFF
>TRBV5-1|TRBJ2-2
CASSSGQGAGTGELFF
>TRBV7-8|TRBJ2-7
CASSLVSKPDEQYF
>TRBV5-1|TRBJ2-3
CASSLAGTSGGNTDTQYF
>TRBV18|TRBJ2-3
CASSPTSSTDTQYF
>TRBV5-1|TRBJ2-7
CASSLKRGVTYEQYF
>TRBV6-1|TRBJ1-1
CASNRDRVANTEAFF
>TRBV29-1|TRBJ2-1
CSVESTSGKTSSYNEQFF
>TRBV5-1|TRBJ2-5
CASSQAGTIQETQYF
>TRBV7-9|TRBJ1-1
CSSVGQTNTEAFF
>TRBV5-1|TRBJ1-5
CASRAGALEEPQHF
>TRBV19|TRBJ2-6
CASKLTGEITGANVLTF
>TRBV5-6|TRBJ2-7
CASSSPTGGYEQYF
>TRBV7-9|TRBJ2-7
CASRHDRGSSYEQYF
>TRBV11-2|TRBJ2-7
CASSRRTTGADEQYF
>TRBV30|TRBJ1-2
CAWSGSFPRDRGNGYTF
>TRBV5-1|TRBJ1-2
CASSLERAGYTF
>TRBV9|TRBJ1-3
CASSVKGAFGAGNTIYF
>TRBV6-5|TRBJ1-4
CAISTSIERNEKLFF